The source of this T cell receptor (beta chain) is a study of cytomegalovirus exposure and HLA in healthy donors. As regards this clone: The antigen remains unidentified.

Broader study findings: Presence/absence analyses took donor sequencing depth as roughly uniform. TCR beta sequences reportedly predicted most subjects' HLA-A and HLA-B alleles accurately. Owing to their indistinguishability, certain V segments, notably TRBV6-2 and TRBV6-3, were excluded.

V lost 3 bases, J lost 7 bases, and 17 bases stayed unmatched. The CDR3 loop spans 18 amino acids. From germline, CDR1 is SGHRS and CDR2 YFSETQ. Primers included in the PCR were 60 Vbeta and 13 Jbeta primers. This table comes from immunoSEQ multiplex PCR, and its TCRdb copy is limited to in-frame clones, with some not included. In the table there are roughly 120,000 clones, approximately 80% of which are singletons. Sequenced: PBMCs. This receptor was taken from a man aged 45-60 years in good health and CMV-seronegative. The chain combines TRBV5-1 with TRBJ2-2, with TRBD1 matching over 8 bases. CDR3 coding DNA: TGCGCCAGCAGCTGGAGGGCAGGGGGCCTCATAGGGCACGGGGAGCTGTTTTTT. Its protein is CASSWRAGGLIGHGELFF.